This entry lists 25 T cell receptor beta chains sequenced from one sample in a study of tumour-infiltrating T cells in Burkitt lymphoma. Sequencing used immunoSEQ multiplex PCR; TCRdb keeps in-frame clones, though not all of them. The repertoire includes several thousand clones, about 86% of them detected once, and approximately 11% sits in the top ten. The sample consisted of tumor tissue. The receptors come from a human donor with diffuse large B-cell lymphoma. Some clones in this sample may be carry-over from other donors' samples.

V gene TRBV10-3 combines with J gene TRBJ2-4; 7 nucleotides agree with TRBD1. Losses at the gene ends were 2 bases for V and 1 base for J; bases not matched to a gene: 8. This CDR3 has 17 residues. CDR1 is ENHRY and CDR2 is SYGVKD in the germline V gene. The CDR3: CAISEMDRSAAKNIQYF. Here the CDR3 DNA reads TGTGCCATCAGTGAGATGGACAGGAGCGCGGCCAAAAACATTCAGTACTTC.

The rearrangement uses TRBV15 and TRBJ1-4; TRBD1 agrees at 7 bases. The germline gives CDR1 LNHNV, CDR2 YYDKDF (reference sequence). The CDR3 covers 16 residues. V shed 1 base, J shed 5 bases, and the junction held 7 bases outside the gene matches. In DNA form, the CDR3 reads TGTGCCACCAGCAGAGTTTGGGACAGCCCAAATGAAAAACTGTTTTTT. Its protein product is CATSRVWDSPNEKLFF. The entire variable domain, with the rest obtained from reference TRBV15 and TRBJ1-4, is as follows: DAMVIQNPRYQVTQFGKPVTLSCSQTLNHNVMYWYQQKSSQAPKLLFHYYDKDFNNEADTPDNFQSRRPNTSFCFLDIRSPGLGDTAMYLCATSRVWDSPNEKLFFGSGTQLSVL.

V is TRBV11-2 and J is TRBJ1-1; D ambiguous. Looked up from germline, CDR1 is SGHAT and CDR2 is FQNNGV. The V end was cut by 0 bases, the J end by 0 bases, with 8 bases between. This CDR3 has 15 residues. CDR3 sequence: CASSLDGALNTEAFF. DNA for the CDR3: TGTGCCAGCAGCTTAGATGGCGCTTTGAACACTGAAGCTTTCTTT. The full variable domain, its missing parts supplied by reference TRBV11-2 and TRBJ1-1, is EAGVAQSPRYKIIEKRQSVAFWCNPISGHATLYWYQQILGQGPKLLIQFQNNGVVDDSQLPKDRFSAERLKGVDSTLKIQPAKLEDSAVYLCASSLDGALNTEAFFGQGTRLTVV.

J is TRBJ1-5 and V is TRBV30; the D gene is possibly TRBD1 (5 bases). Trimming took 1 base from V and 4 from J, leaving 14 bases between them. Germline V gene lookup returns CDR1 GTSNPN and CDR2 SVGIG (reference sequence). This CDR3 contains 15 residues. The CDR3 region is CAWSEGRGENQPQHF. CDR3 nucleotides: TGTGCCTGGAGTGAGGGGAGGGGTGAAAATCAGCCCCAGCATTTT. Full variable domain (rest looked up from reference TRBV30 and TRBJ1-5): SQTIHQWPATLVQPVGSPLSLECTVEGTSNPNLYWYRQAAGRGLQLLFYSVGIGQISSEVPQNLSASRPQDRQFILSSKKLLLSDSGFYLCAWSEGRGENQPQHFGDGTRLSIL.

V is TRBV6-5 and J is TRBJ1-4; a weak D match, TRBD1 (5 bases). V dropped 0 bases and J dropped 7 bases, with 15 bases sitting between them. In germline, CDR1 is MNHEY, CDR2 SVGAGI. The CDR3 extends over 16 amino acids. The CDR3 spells CASSYSRGRQGEKLFF. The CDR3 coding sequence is TGTGCCAGCAGTTACTCGAGGGGCCGGCAGGGTGAAAAACTGTTTTTT.

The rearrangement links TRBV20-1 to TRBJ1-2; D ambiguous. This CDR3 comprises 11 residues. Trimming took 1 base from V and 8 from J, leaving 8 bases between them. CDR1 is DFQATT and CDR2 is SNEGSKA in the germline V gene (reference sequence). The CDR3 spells CSARGEWGYTF. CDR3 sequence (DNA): TGCAGTGCTAGAGGAGAATGGGGCTACACCTTC.

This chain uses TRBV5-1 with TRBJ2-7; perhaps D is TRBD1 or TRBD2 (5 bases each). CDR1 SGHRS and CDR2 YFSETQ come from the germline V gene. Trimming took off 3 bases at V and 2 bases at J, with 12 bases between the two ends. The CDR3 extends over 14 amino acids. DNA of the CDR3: TGCGCCAGCAGCTCCGGGACCCTTACCTACGAGCAGTACTTC. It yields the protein CASSSGTLTYEQYF.

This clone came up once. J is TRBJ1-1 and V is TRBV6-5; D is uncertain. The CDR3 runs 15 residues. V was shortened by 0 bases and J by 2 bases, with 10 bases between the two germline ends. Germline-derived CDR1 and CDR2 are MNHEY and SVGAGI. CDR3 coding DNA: TGTGCCAGCAGTTACTCCTCGGTCGCCAACACTGAAGCTTTCTTT. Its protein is CASSYSSVANTEAFF.

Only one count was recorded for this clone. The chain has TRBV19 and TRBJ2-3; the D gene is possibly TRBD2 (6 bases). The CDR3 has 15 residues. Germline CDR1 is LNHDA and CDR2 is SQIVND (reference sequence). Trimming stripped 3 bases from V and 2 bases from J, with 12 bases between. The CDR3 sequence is CASSIGGYYTDTQYF. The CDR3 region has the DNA TGTGCCAGTAGTATCGGGGGATACTACACAGATACGCAGTATTTT.

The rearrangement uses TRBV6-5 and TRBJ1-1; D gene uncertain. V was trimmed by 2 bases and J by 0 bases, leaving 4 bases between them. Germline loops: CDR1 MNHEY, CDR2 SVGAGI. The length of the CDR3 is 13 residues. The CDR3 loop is CASSYLVNTEAFF. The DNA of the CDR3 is TGTGCCAGCAGTTACCTTGTGAACACTGAAGCTTTCTTT.

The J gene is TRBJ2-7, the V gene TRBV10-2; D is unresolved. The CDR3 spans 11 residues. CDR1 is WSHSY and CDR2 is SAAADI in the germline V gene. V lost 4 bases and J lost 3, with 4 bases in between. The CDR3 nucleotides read TGCGCCAGCAGTGTTGTCTACGAGCAGTACTTC. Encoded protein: CASSVVYEQYF.

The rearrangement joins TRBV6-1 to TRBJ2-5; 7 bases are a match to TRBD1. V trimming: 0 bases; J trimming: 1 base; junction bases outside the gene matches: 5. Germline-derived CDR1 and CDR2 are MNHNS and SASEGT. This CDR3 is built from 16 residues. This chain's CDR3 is CASSEALTGLQETQYF. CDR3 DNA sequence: TGTGCCAGCAGTGAAGCGCTGACAGGGCTCCAAGAGACCCAGTACTTC.

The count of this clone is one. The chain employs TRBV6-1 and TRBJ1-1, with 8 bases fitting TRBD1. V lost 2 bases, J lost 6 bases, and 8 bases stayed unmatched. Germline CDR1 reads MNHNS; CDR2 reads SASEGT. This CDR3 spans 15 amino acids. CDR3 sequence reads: CASSERTGGGSEAFF. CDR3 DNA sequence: TGTGCCAGCAGTGAACGCACAGGGGGGGGATCTGAAGCTTTCTTT.

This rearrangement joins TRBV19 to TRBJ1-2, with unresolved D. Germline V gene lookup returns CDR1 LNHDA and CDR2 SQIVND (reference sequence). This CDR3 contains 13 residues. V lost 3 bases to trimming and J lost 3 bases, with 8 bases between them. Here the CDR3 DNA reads TGTGCCAGTAGTATTGACAAAGACTATGGCTACACCTTC. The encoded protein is CASSIDKDYGYTF.

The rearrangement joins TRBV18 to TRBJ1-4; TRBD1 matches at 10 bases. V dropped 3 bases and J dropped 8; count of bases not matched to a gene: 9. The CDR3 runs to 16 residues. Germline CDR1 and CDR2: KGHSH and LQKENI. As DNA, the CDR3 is TGTGCCAGCTCACCGGGACAGGGGTCGCGGGGCGAAAAACTGTTTTTT. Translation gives CASSPGQGSRGEKLFF.

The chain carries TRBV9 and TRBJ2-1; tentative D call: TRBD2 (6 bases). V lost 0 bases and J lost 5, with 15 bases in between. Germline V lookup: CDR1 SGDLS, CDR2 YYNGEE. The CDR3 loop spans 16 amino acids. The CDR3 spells CASSVVVGGGNNEQFF. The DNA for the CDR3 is TGTGCCAGCAGCGTAGTGGTGGGTGGGGGGAACAATGAGCAGTTCTTC.

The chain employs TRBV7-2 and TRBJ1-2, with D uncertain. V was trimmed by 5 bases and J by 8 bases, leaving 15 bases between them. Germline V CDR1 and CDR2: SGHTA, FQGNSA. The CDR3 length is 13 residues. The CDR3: CASSRHDDLGYTF. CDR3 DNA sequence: TGTGCCAGCAGCCGACACGACGACTTGGGCTACACCTTC.

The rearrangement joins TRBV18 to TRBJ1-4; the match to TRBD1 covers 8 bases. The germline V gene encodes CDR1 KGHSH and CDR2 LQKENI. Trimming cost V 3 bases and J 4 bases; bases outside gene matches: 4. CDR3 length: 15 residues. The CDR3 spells CASSPRTGNNEKLFF. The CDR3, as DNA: TGTGCCAGCTCACCGCGGACAGGGAATAATGAAAAACTGTTTTTT.

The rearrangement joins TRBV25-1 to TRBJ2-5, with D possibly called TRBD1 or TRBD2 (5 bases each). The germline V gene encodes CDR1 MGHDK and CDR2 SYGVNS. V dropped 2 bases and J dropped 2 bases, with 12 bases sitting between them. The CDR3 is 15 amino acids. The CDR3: CASSEQTGPQETQYF. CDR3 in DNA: TGTGCCAGCAGTGAACAGACGGGGCCACAAGAGACCCAGTACTTC.

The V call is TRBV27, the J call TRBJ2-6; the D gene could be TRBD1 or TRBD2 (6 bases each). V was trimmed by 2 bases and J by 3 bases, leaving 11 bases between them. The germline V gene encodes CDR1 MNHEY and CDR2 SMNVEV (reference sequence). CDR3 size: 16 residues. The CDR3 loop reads CASSLQRGVGANVLTF. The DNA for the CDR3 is TGTGCCAGCAGTTTACAAAGGGGGGTTGGGGCCAACGTCCTGACTTTC.

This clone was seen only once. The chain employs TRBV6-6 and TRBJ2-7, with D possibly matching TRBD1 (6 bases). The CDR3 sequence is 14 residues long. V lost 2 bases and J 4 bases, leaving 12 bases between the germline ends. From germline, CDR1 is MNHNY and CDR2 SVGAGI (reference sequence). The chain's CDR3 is CASSYPSQGYEQYF. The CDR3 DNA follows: TGTGCCAGCAGTTACCCAAGTCAGGGGTACGAGCAGTACTTC.

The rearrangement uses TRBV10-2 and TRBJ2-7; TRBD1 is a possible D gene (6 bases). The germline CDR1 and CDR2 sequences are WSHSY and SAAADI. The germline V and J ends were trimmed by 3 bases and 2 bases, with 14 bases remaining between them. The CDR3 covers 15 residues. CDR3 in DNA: TGCGCCAGCAGTGATGGACAGCCCTTGGCCTACGAGCAGTACTTC. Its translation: CASSDGQPLAYEQYF.

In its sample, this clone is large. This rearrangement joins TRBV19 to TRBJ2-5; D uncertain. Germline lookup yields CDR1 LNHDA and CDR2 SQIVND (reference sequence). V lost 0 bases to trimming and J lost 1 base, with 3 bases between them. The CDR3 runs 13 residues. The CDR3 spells CASSIDFQETQYF. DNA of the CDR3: TGTGCCAGTAGTATAGACTTCCAAGAGACCCAGTACTTC.

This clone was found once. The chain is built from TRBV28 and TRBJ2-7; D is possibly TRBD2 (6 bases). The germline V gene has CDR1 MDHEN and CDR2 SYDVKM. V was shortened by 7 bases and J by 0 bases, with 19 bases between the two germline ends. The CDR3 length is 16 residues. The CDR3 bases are TGTGCCAGCACCACGACCGGGGGACGGTTCTCCTACGAGCAGTACTTC. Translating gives CASTTTGGRFSYEQYF. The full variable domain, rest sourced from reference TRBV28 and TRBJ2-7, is DVKVTQSSRYLVKRTGEKVFLECVQDMDHENMFWYRQDPGLGLRLIYFSYDVKMKEKGDIPEGYSVSREKKERFSLILESASTNQTSMYLCASTTTGGRFSYEQYFGPGTRLTVT.

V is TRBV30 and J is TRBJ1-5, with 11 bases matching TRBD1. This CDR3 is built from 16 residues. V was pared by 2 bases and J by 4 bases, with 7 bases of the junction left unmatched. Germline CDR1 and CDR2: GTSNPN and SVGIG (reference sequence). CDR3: CAWSHRTGGLNQPQHF. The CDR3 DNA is TGTGCCTGGAGTCACCGGACAGGGGGCTTAAATCAGCCCCAGCATTTT.